The next 31 T cell receptor beta chains were all read from a single sample in a study of T cell responses to AZD1222 COVID-19 vaccine. Repertoires were generated with immunoSEQ multiplex PCR, while TCRdb's copy carries only in-frame clones and drops some. The data hold some 150,000 clones, with roughly nine tenths observed a single time. The sample in question was peripheral blood, obtained on day 0 of MenACWY control vaccination. Receptors were obtained from an adult in good health.

This chain uses TRBV7-2 with TRBJ2-7; weak D call: TRBD2 (7 bases). Germline lookup yields CDR1 SGHTA and CDR2 FQGNSA. V was clipped by 1 base and J by 7 bases, with 14 bases between them. This CDR3 is 14 amino acids long. The DNA of the CDR3 is TGTGCCAGCAGCTTAGATCGGGGGGCGGAGGAGCAGTACTTC. Protein product: CASSLDRGAEEQYF.

The V call is TRBV11-2, the J call TRBJ1-1; D is unclear. The CDR3 is made up of 13 amino acids. Trimming took 3 bases from V and 2 from J, leaving 7 bases between them. Germline V lookup: CDR1 SGHAT, CDR2 FQNNGV. CDR3 nucleotide sequence: TGTGCCAGCAGCTTCCACGATAACACTGAAGCTTTCTTT. The encoded protein is CASSFHDNTEAFF. Filled out from reference TRBV11-2 and TRBJ1-1, the complete variable domain reads EAGVAQSPRYKIIEKRQSVAFWCNPISGHATLYWYQQILGQGPKLLIQFQNNGVVDDSQLPKDRFSAERLKGVDSTLKIQPAKLEDSAVYLCASSFHDNTEAFFGQGTRLTVV.

This chain connects TRBV11-1 to TRBJ2-3; weak D call: TRBD2 (5 bases). CDR3 size: 14 residues. V lost 5 bases to trimming and J lost 6 bases, with 15 bases between them. Germline lookup yields CDR1 SGHAT and CDR2 FQDESV (reference sequence). CDR3 sequence: CASSPLRGLDTQYF. CDR3 sequence (DNA): TGTGCCAGCAGCCCACTTCGAGGGCTGGATACGCAGTATTTT.

The chain carries TRBV28 and TRBJ2-7; D ambiguous. This CDR3 has 11 amino acids. Germline V gives CDR1 MDHEN, CDR2 SYDVKM. Trimming pared 3 bases from V and 7 bases from J, leaving 7 bases between. This chain's CDR3 is CASSFFSEQYF. Written as DNA, the CDR3 is TGTGCCAGCAGTTTCTTTAGTGAGCAGTACTTC. Looking up the rest from reference TRBV28 and TRBJ2-7 gives the full variable domain: DVKVTQSSRYLVKRTGEKVFLECVQDMDHENMFWYRQDPGLGLRLIYFSYDVKMKEKGDIPEGYSVSREKKERFSLILESASTNQTSMYLCASSFFSEQYFGPGTRLTVT.

This chain uses TRBV9 with TRBJ2-3, with TRBD2 matching over 12 bases. J was trimmed by 4 bases and V by 3 bases; bases with no gene match: 3. Germline-derived CDR1 and CDR2 are SGDLS and YYNGEE. CDR3 length: 15 residues. The CDR3 reads CASSASGRAADTQYF. Written as DNA, the CDR3 is TGTGCCAGCAGCGCTAGCGGGAGGGCCGCAGATACGCAGTATTTT.

The V gene is TRBV9, the J gene TRBJ1-2, with TRBD1 matching 9 bases. Losses at the gene ends were 2 bases for V and 7 bases for J; bases not matched to a gene: 6. The germline CDR1 and CDR2 sequences are SGDLS and YYNGEE. The CDR3 totals 14 residues. The CDR3 coding sequence is TGTGCCAGCAGCGTGGAGGGACAGGGCTTTGGCTACACCTTC. Translating gives CASSVEGQGFGYTF. The full variable domain, with the rest looked up from reference TRBV9 and TRBJ1-2, is DSGVTQTPKHLITATGQRVTLRCSPRSGDLSVYWYQQSLDQGLQFLIQYYNGEERAKGNILERFSAQQFPDLHSELNLSSLELGDSALYFCASSVEGQGFGYTFGSGTRLTVV.

This chain uses TRBV5-6 with TRBJ2-7; 10 positions match TRBD2. Germline V lookup: CDR1 SGHDT, CDR2 YYEEEE. The CDR3 has 15 amino acids. Trimming removed 3 bases from V and 3 bases from J; junction bases left unmatched: 6. CDR3 DNA sequence: TGTGCCAGCAGCTCGGCGGGGACTAGCGTCTACGAGCAGTACTTC. This codes for CASSSAGTSVYEQYF.

This chain joins TRBV7-9 and TRBJ2-7; D remains unclear. The V and J ends lost 4 bases and 6 bases respectively, with 10 bases between them. CDR3 length: 12 residues. Germline V gene data show CDR1 as SEHNR and CDR2 as FQNEAQ (reference sequence). CDR3 residues: CASSYSLGEQYF. The CDR3 nucleotides read TGTGCCAGCAGCTATAGCCTAGGCGAGCAGTACTTC.

This chain links TRBV12-5 with TRBJ2-1, with D hard to call. V was clipped by 6 bases and J by 4 bases, with 13 bases between them. Germline V CDR1 and CDR2: LGHNT, FRNRAP. CDR3 length: 14 amino acids. The CDR3, as DNA: TGTGCTAGTGGCACCGGATCCAGATACAATGAGCAGTTCTTC. The encoded protein is CASGTGSRYNEQFF.

V usage is TRBV28 and J usage is TRBJ1-5; maybe TRBD1 (6 bases). The CDR3 consists of 16 residues. Germline V gene lookup returns CDR1 MDHEN and CDR2 SYDVKM. V dropped 6 bases and J dropped 2 bases, with 17 bases sitting between them. DNA for the CDR3: TGTGCCAGCAGGTCATCCTACAGGGCAGGCAATCAGCCCCAGCATTTT. It specifies CASRSSYRAGNQPQHF.

The J gene is TRBJ2-5, the V gene TRBV6-5; no definite D call. Trimming removed 2 bases from V and 9 bases from J, with 7 bases in between. CDR3 length: 11 residues. From germline, CDR1 is MNHEY and CDR2 SVGAGI. CDR3 protein: CASSYLGSQYF. The CDR3, as DNA: TGTGCCAGCAGTTACCTTGGGTCCCAGTACTTC.

V is TRBV4-3 and J is TRBJ2-7; unclear D gene. V was pared by 2 bases and J by 5 bases, with 10 bases between. The germline V gene has CDR1 LGHNA and CDR2 YSLEER. This CDR3 has 13 amino acids. CDR3 sequence: CASSQRLGNEQYF. CDR3 nucleotide sequence: TGCGCCAGCAGCCAAAGATTGGGAAACGAGCAGTACTTC.

The genes are TRBV7-9 and TRBJ2-3; D remains ambiguous. Germline V gene lookup returns CDR1 SEHNR and CDR2 FQNEAQ (reference sequence). V dropped 1 base and J dropped 1 base, with 3 bases sitting between them. CDR3 length: 13 amino acids. CDR3 protein: CASSLVGTDTQYF. The CDR3 DNA sequence: TGTGCCAGCAGCTTAGTAGGCACAGATACGCAGTATTTT.

The chain employs TRBV2 and TRBJ1-4; D gene uncertain. CDR1 SNHLY and CDR2 FYNNEI come from the germline V gene. With 6 bases removed from V and 3 bases from J, the gap between germline ends came to 14 bases. The CDR3 extends over 15 amino acids. The DNA of the CDR3 is TGTGCCAGCAGGGCCTCCCGCGGGGCTAATGAAAAACTGTTTTTT. Translating it yields CASRASRGANEKLFF.

The rearrangement uses TRBV19 and TRBJ1-1; D may be TRBD1 (5 bases). Germline CDR1 is LNHDA and CDR2 is SQIVND (reference sequence). The CDR3 spans 13 residues. V was clipped by 5 bases and J by 3 bases, with 10 bases between them. The CDR3 reads CASSYRQYTEAFF. CDR3 nucleotides: TGTGCCAGTAGTTATCGACAGTACACTGAAGCTTTCTTT. Combining the CDR3 with reference TRBV19 and TRBJ1-1 gives the whole variable domain DGGITQSPKYLFRKEGQNVTLSCEQNLNHDAMYWYRQDPGQGLRLIYYSQIVNDFQKGDIAEGYSVSREKKESFPLTVTSAQKNPTAFYLCASSYRQYTEAFFGQGTRLTVV.

The rearrangement links TRBV27 to TRBJ2-7, with a possible D match to TRBD2 (7 bases). The V gene's germline CDR1 is MNHEY and CDR2 SMNVEV (reference sequence). The CDR3 loop spans 13 amino acids. The V gene lost 7 bases and the J gene lost 1 base, with 11 bases spanning the gap. The CDR3 sequence: CASMRGGSYEQYF. The CDR3, as DNA: TGTGCCAGCATGAGGGGGGGATCCTACGAGCAGTACTTC.

The chain is built from TRBV27 and TRBJ2-4; D is undetermined. V lost 3 bases and J 4 bases, leaving 7 bases between the germline ends. Germline lookup yields CDR1 MNHEY and CDR2 SMNVEV (reference sequence). The CDR3 spans 13 residues. As DNA, the CDR3 is TGTGCCAGCAGTTTTTCAGTTAAAAACATTCAGTACTTC. Its protein is CASSFSVKNIQYF.

The rearrangement uses TRBV7-3 and TRBJ1-1; tentative D call: TRBD1 (5 bases). CDR1 is SGHTA, CDR2 FQGTGA, per germline. This CDR3 has 14 amino acids. With 4 bases removed from V and 6 bases from J, the gap between germline ends came to 15 bases. CDR3 protein: CASSSLFRVPEAFF. CDR3 coding DNA: TGTGCCAGCAGCTCCCTTTTCAGGGTGCCTGAAGCTTTCTTT.

V gene TRBV10-1 combines with J gene TRBJ1-1, with 8 nucleotides matching TRBD1. The CDR3 consists of 13 residues. With V trimmed by 8 bases and J by 0 bases, 2 bases remained unmatched. CDR1 WNHNN and CDR2 SYGVQD come from the germline V gene (reference sequence). The CDR3 nucleotides are TGCGCCAGCCGACAGGGGATGAACACTGAAGCTTTCTTT. Protein: CASRQGMNTEAFF.

The rearrangement links TRBV7-6 to TRBJ1-2; D ambiguous. The V gene's germline CDR1 is SGHVS and CDR2 FNYEAQ. The V end was cut by 0 bases, the J end by 0 bases, with 2 bases between. This CDR3 comprises 13 residues. DNA of the CDR3: TGTGCCAGCAGCTTAGCCCCTAACTATGGCTACACCTTC. It encodes CASSLAPNYGYTF.

This clone was detected once. The chain recombines TRBV3-1 (or the pseudogene TRBV3-2) with TRBJ1-1; D gene ambiguous. V was pared by 1 base and J by 1 base, with 4 bases between. CDR1 LGHDT and CDR2 YNNKEL come from the germline V gene (reference sequence). This CDR3 region has 13 residues. In nucleotides, the CDR3 is TGTGCCAGCAGCCAAGTCGGGAACACTGAAGCTTTCTTT. Protein sequence: CASSQVGNTEAFF.

V is TRBV2 and J is TRBJ2-7; 10 nucleotides line up with TRBD2. The CDR3 sequence is 16 residues long. Per the germline V gene, CDR1 is SNHLY and CDR2 is FYNNEI. J lost 1 base, V lost 6 bases, and 9 bases had no gene match. CDR3 protein: CASRDPTSGVSYEQYF. The CDR3 DNA follows: TGTGCCAGCAGGGATCCTACTAGCGGGGTGTCCTACGAGCAGTACTTC.

The chain recombines TRBV7-3 with TRBJ1-1; D uncertain. CDR1 and CDR2 from the germline V gene are SGHTA and FQGTGA. Trimming pared 5 bases from V and 0 bases from J, leaving 10 bases between. CDR3 length: 14 amino acids. CDR3 coding DNA: TGTGCCAGCAGCCCCGACGGAATGAACACTGAAGCTTTCTTT. Amino acids: CASSPDGMNTEAFF.

This rearrangement joins TRBV7-3 to TRBJ2-3; the D gene is possibly TRBD1 (5 bases). The CDR3 is 13 amino acids. Germline V gene data show CDR1 as SGHTA and CDR2 as FQGTGA. Trimming removed 4 bases from V and 9 bases from J, with 14 bases in between. The CDR3 here is CASSSRNRNTQYF. CDR3 in DNA: TGTGCCAGCAGCTCCAGGAACAGGAACACGCAGTATTTT.

The chain uses TRBV11-2 and TRBJ2-5; D remains unclear. This CDR3 has 11 residues. V was pared by 4 bases and J by 7 bases, with 7 bases between. Germline V gene sequence: CDR1 SGHAT, CDR2 FQNNGV. In DNA form, the CDR3 reads TGTGCCAGCAGCTCCCCCGGGACCCAGTACTTC. This gives the protein CASSSPGTQYF.

In DNA form, the CDR3 reads TGCGCCAGCAGTGAGGAACTATTCGGGGAGCTGTTTTTT. This translates into CASSEELFGELFF. The chain carries TRBV10-1 and TRBJ2-2; D call uncertain. Germline values: CDR1 WNHNN, CDR2 SYGVQD (reference sequence). V lost 2 bases and J lost 7, with 8 bases in between. This CDR3 is built from 13 residues.

The chain uses TRBV10-3 and TRBJ1-1, with 8 nucleotides matching TRBD1. CDR3 length: 12 amino acids. Per the germline V gene, CDR1 is ENHRY and CDR2 is SYGVKD. J gave up 6 bases and V 6 bases, and 3 bases lay outside the gene matches. The CDR3 loop reads CAISTGGPEAFF. CDR3 bases: TGTGCCATCAGCACAGGGGGACCTGAAGCTTTCTTT.

The genes are TRBV3-1 (or the pseudogene TRBV3-2) and TRBJ1-5; D is undetermined. The ends were cut back, 7 bases at V and 7 bases at J, with 20 bases in the middle. The germline V gene has CDR1 LGHDT and CDR2 YNNKEL (reference sequence). The CDR3 length is 15 residues. The DNA of the CDR3 is TGTGCCAGCACCCCGTCCAAGAAATCGGTGCAGCCCCAGCATTTT. Amino acids: CASTPSKKSVQPQHF.

The chain is built from TRBV4-2 and TRBJ1-2; maybe TRBD1 (5 bases). CDR1 is LGHNA and CDR2 is YNFKEQ in the germline V gene. This CDR3 region has 14 residues. Trimming removed 0 bases at V and 4 bases at J, with 9 bases between. CDR3 sequence: CASSQDLTGYGYTF. The CDR3 DNA reads TGTGCCAGCAGCCAAGATCTAACAGGCTATGGCTACACCTTC.

The rearrangement uses TRBV9 and TRBJ1-4; possibly TRBD1 for D (5 bases). V was shortened by 4 bases and J by 0 bases, with 7 bases between the two germline ends. Germline V gene lookup returns CDR1 SGDLS and CDR2 YYNGEE. The CDR3 has 14 amino acids. This CDR3 reads CASSWGATNEKLFF. The CDR3 DNA follows: TGTGCCAGCAGCTGGGGGGCAACTAATGAAAAACTGTTTTTT.

The genes are TRBV3-1 (or the pseudogene TRBV3-2) and TRBJ2-7; TRBD2 agrees at 11 bases. J lost 1 base, V lost 4 bases, and 27 bases had no gene match. The V gene's germline CDR1 is LGHDT and CDR2 YNNKEL (reference sequence). This CDR3 contains 23 residues. The CDR3 nucleotides are TGTGCCAGCAGCCCCCACCGCGGGACTAGCGGCGCGGACGTATTGGTAGGGTCCTACGAGCAGTACTTC. Protein sequence: CASSPHRGTSGADVLVGSYEQYF.